Below are 5 T cell receptor beta chains sequenced from a single sample in a study of blood T cell repertoires in COVID-19. TCRdb keeps only in-frame clones here, not all; method: immunoSEQ multiplex PCR. The profile shows 200,000 to 250,000 clones, around 90% of them singletons. The sequenced sample consisted of PBMCs or T cells enriched from blood (not recorded which). The receptors were sampled from a man aged 18 to 29 with acute COVID-19.

V is TRBV28 and J is TRBJ1-2, with a tentative D call TRBD1 (5 bases). The CDR3 sequence is 17 residues long. Germline values: CDR1 MDHEN, CDR2 SYDVKM. V was shortened by 5 bases and J by 5 bases, with 24 bases between the two germline ends. CDR3 coding DNA: TGTGCCAGCAGTCCACGGACATCCGACATATCATTGTATGGCTACACCTTC. It translates to CASSPRTSDISLYGYTF.

The chain uses TRBV29-1 and TRBJ2-5; TRBD1 matches 12 bases. There are 14 residues in the CDR3. Germline-derived CDR1 and CDR2 are SQVTM and ANQGSEA. Losses at the gene ends were 7 bases for V and 1 base for J; bases not matched to a gene: 4. The CDR3 loop reads CSGRDRGPQETQYF. DNA for the CDR3: TGCAGCGGCCGGGACAGGGGGCCCCAAGAGACCCAGTACTTC.

This chain links TRBV7-2 with TRBJ1-1; tentatively, D is TRBD1 (6 bases). This CDR3 is built from 12 residues. The germline V and J ends were trimmed by 1 base and 9 bases, with 9 bases remaining between them. Germline CDR1 reads SGHTA; CDR2 reads FQGNSA. CDR3 amino acids: CASSLVRDKAFF. CDR3 coding DNA: TGTGCCAGCAGCTTAGTCAGGGACAAAGCTTTCTTT.

The rearrangement joins TRBV28 to TRBJ1-1, with D possibly TRBD1 on 6 matching bases. Germline lookup yields CDR1 MDHEN and CDR2 SYDVKM. The V end was cut by 6 bases, the J end by 1 base, with 18 bases between. The CDR3 is 16 amino acids. CDR3 protein: CASSLFRGTSNTEAFF. The CDR3 nucleotides read TGTGCCAGCAGCCTCTTCAGGGGAACTTCGAACACTGAAGCTTTCTTT.

The gene calls are TRBV2 and TRBJ1-6, with a weak D call TRBD1 (6 bases). Looked up from germline, CDR1 is SNHLY and CDR2 is FYNNEI. The CDR3 has 14 amino acids. V was trimmed by 8 bases and J by 7 bases, leaving 15 bases between them. The CDR3 nucleotides are TGTGCCAGCCGACTCGGACAGCTGAATTCACCCCTCCACTTT. The encoded protein is CASRLGQLNSPLHF.